The 20 T cell receptor beta chains below were found in one sample sequenced in a study of T-cell memory formation after mild COVID-19 (dated by TCRdb to about 2021). The library was obtained by 5' RACE. Sequencer: Illumina NovaSeq 6000. The public reads were run again by TCRdb, first through fastp at Q25 and then through MiXCR, and only productive beta chains were kept. Rows matching on CDR3 protein sequence are summarized as one entry with the most common DNA and genes. A total of over 300,000 distinct CDR3 sequences appear in this sample, about 20% of them only once. 21% of the sample is held by the ten biggest clonotypes. Sequenced material: PBMCs or a T cell subset sorted from them (not recorded which). These receptors all stem from a man between 18 and 29 years old who had mild COVID-19 (a few samples of this study predate the infection). The sample titles of this study are shuffled in the database, so cell type and time point are left out; the donor was told from shared clones.

The chain uses TRBV6-1 and TRBJ1-5; D may be TRBD1 (5 bases). Germline assignment: CDR1 MNHNS and CDR2 SASEGT. Between the trimmed V and J ends, which lost 2 bases and 4 bases, there was a span of 12 bases. This CDR3 region has 15 residues. The CDR3 here is CASSEWDGPNQPQHF. For the CDR3, the DNA is TGTGCCAGCAGTGAATGGGACGGACCAAATCAGCCCCAGCATTTT.

This clonotype was counted a single time. This chain joins TRBV7-9 and TRBJ2-4; the D is unclear. With 5 bases removed from V and 2 bases from J, the gap between germline ends came to 13 bases. CDR3 length: 15 residues. Per germline, CDR1 SEHNR and CDR2 FQNEAQ (reference sequence). The CDR3 DNA follows: TGTGCCAGCAGCACCTCAGAGCGTACCAAAAACATTCAGTACTTC. It is translated as CASSTSERTKNIQYF.

This clonotype was recorded a few times. J is TRBJ1-1 and V is TRBV12-3 or TRBV12-4, with D maybe TRBD1 (5 bases). V was cut by 2 bases and J by 3 bases, with 13 bases left in between. The CDR3 covers 15 residues. The CDR3 loop reads CASSLRPGRHTEAFF. DNA for the CDR3: TGTGCCAGCAGTTTACGGCCAGGGAGACACACTGAAGCTTTCTTT.

This chain joins TRBV14 and TRBJ2-7; 8 nucleotides agree with TRBD1. J was trimmed by 4 bases and V by 11 bases; bases with no gene match: 13. The length of the CDR3 is 14 residues. The germline V gene encodes CDR1 SGHDN and CDR2 FVKESK. The CDR3 DNA sequence: TGTGCCGGCACCGGCGGACAGGGAGTTTACGAGCAGTACGTC. It specifies CAGTGGQGVYEQYV.

The J gene is TRBJ1-5, the V gene TRBV7-9; 8 nucleotides align to TRBD1. V shed 2 bases and J 7 bases; nucleotides not matched to a gene: 4. Germline V gene data show CDR1 as SEHNR and CDR2 as FQNEAQ (reference sequence). This CDR3 spans 14 amino acids. The CDR3 protein is CASSLSTGGQPQHF. The CDR3 region has the DNA TGTGCCAGCAGCTTAAGTACAGGGGGACAGCCCCAGCATTTT.

This chain uses TRBV4-1 with TRBJ1-4, with D possibly being TRBD1 (5 bases). V shed 1 base and J shed 4 bases, with 13 bases lying between them. The CDR3 sequence is 16 residues long. CDR1 MGHRA and CDR2 YSYEKL come from the germline V gene. CDR3 sequence reads: CASSQVFRQINEKLFF. Here the CDR3 DNA reads TGCGCCAGCAGCCAAGTATTCCGACAGATTAATGAAAAACTGTTTTTT.

The rearrangement uses TRBV2 and TRBJ1-2, with D possibly matching TRBD1 (6 bases). V dropped 3 bases and J dropped 8 bases, with 13 bases sitting between them. CDR3 length: 13 amino acids. Per the germline V gene, CDR1 is SNHLY and CDR2 is FYNNEI. The DNA for the CDR3 is TGTGCCAGCAGTGAGGCCAGGGGAGCCGGCTACACCTTC. The encoded protein is CASSEARGAGYTF.

The chain has TRBV9 and TRBJ1-1; D is perhaps TRBD1 (6 bases). CDR1 is SGDLS and CDR2 is YYNGEE in the germline V gene. Trimming cost V 4 bases and J 1 base, with 11 bases left between them. The CDR3 loop spans 14 amino acids. The CDR3 sequence: CASSTGQRNTEAFF. In DNA, the CDR3 is TGTGCCAGCAGCACCGGACAGCGGAACACTGAAGCTTTCTTT.

This clonotype has only a few counts. The chain links TRBV5-1 to TRBJ2-4, with D perhaps matching TRBD1 (6 bases). The CDR3 is 12 amino acids. With 4 bases removed from V and 9 bases from J, the gap between germline ends came to 11 bases. The germline gives CDR1 SGHRS, CDR2 YFSETQ. CDR3 bases: TGCGCCAGCAGCACCGGGACACCCATTCAGTACTTC. Translated, it gives CASSTGTPIQYF.

The V call is TRBV6-1, the J call TRBJ2-6; D gene ambiguous. The V end lost 5 bases, the J end lost 2 bases, and 13 bases lay between the germline ends. CDR3 length: 16 residues. Germline V gene data show CDR1 as MNHNS and CDR2 as SASEGT. The DNA for the CDR3 is TGTGCCAGCAGTAGACTTACAGCTCCTGGGGCCAACGTCCTGACTTTC. Encoded protein: CASSRLTAPGANVLTF.

This clonotype was seen only a few times. The chain couples TRBV4-3 to TRBJ2-4; 7 bases are shared with TRBD1. CDR3 size: 15 residues. V lost 1 base, J lost 8 bases, and 8 bases stayed unmatched. Germline V gene sequence: CDR1 LGHNA, CDR2 YSLEER. CDR3: CASSQVREQGHIQYF. The CDR3 DNA reads TGCGCCAGCAGCCAAGTTAGGGAACAGGGGCACATTCAGTACTTC.

A single count supports this clonotype. The chain is built from TRBV21-1 and TRBJ2-2; TRBD1, as called in the table, went unchecked against the DNA. TRBV21-1 is noted as a pseudogene. The CDR3 sequence is 19 residues long. CDR3 protein: CASSKTRDRSLSDTGELFF. The CDR3 coding sequence is TGTGCCAGCAGCAAAACAAGGGACAGGTCGTTAAGTGATACCGGGGAGCTGTTTTTT.

The table lists this clonotype with a few counts. The chain couples TRBV2 to TRBJ1-3; no clear D. Germline V gene data show CDR1 as SNHLY and CDR2 as FYNNEI. With 6 bases removed from V and 0 bases from J, the gap between germline ends came to 12 bases. This CDR3 has 15 residues. CDR3 in DNA: TGTGCCAGCAGACCCGGACGGGACTCTGGAAACACCATATATTTT. This translates into CASRPGRDSGNTIYF.

The J gene is TRBJ2-7, the V gene TRBV12-3 or TRBV12-4, with D perhaps matching TRBD1 or TRBD2 (6 bases each). Trimming shortened V by 8 bases and J by 5 bases, and 16 bases separated the two germline ends. The CDR3 has 13 residues. CDR3 in amino acids: CASSLGGIDEQYV. CDR3 nucleotides: TGTGCCAGCTCCCTAGGGGGGATCGACGAGCAGTACGTC.

At least ten counts were recorded for this clonotype. The V and J genes are TRBV5-1 and TRBJ1-5; 7 nucleotides agree with TRBD1. The germline V gene encodes CDR1 SGHRS and CDR2 YFSETQ. J gave up 4 bases and V 0 bases, and 4 bases lay outside the gene matches. This CDR3 region has 15 residues. In DNA form, the CDR3 reads TGCGCCAGCAGCTTGGCCACAGGGGCTAATCAGCCCCAGCATTTT. Translating it yields CASSLATGANQPQHF.

This clonotype appeared a few times. V usage is TRBV6-2 or TRBV6-3 and J usage is TRBJ2-5, with a tentative D call TRBD2 (6 bases). The length of the CDR3 is 14 residues. The germline V gene encodes CDR1 MNHEY and CDR2 SVGEGT. V lost 5 bases to trimming and J lost 4 bases, with 14 bases between them. CDR3 sequence reads: CASSPTSGGETQYF. The CDR3 region has the DNA TGTGCCAGCAGTCCGACTAGTGGCGGAGAGACCCAGTACTTC.

The rearrangement links TRBV4-2 to TRBJ2-1; tentative D call: TRBD2 (5 bases). Between the trimmed V and J ends, which lost 7 bases and 4 bases, there was a span of 14 bases. The CDR3 extends over 14 amino acids. Germline V gene sequence: CDR1 LGHNA, CDR2 YNFKEQ. CDR3 protein: CASTDFGEYNEQFF. The DNA for the CDR3 is TGTGCCAGCACCGATTTCGGGGAATACAATGAGCAGTTCTTC.

This clonotype turned up a few times. The V gene is TRBV10-3, the J gene TRBJ2-5; D is unresolved. V was shortened by 6 bases and J by 5 bases, with 7 bases between the two germline ends. The CDR3 loop spans 11 amino acids. Germline-derived CDR1 and CDR2 are ENHRY and SYGVKD. The CDR3 sequence is CAIRTSETQYF. In DNA, the CDR3 is TGTGCCATCAGAACTTCGGAGACCCAGTACTTC.

The table lists this clonotype with a few counts. The chain joins TRBV12-3 or TRBV12-4 to TRBJ2-5; D is unresolved. Trimming pared 3 bases from V and 1 base from J, leaving 3 bases between. This CDR3 region has 12 residues. The CDR3 region has the DNA TGTGCCAGCAGTTTTCCCCAAGAGACCCAGTACTTC. It specifies CASSFPQETQYF.

The chain has TRBV28 and TRBJ1-6, with D possibly matching TRBD1 (6 bases). The CDR3 has 16 residues. Germline V gene data show CDR1 as MDHEN and CDR2 as SYDVKM. Trimming left V 8 bases short and J 0 bases short, with 14 bases between. The CDR3: CASRGGASSYNSPLHF. CDR3 in DNA: TGTGCCAGCCGGGGGGGGGCGAGCTCCTATAATTCACCCCTCCACTTT.